The subject of this entry is one T cell receptor (beta chain). The repertoire was sequenced with immunoSEQ multiplex PCR; TCRdb's copy has only in-frame clones and lacks some. This table has tens of thousands of clones, around 80% appearing once. The source of the sample is a study of memory CD4+ T cells and cytomegalovirus serostatus. Background on the study: Of the healthy Belgian adults, 9 were CMV seropositive and 20 to 30 seronegative.

The CDR3 totals 16 residues. With 7 bases removed from V and 0 bases from J, the gap between germline ends came to 17 bases. Germline V gene lookup returns CDR1 SNHLY and CDR2 FYNNEI. The sort gate was single viable CD3+CD4+CD8-CD45RO+ cells for memory CD4+ T cells. Donors' CMV status reflects serum IgG against pp150, pp28, p38, p52. Sample: memory CD4+ T cells from blood. This clonotype was obtained from an adult in good health and CMV-seronegative. The chain is built from TRBV2 and TRBJ2-3; D perhaps matches TRBD2 (6 bases). CDR3 sequence: CASNGRGATSTDTQYF. CDR3 bases: TGTGCCAGCAACGGGCGGGGCGCTACTAGCACAGATACGCAGTATTTT.